This TCR beta chain originates from a study of T-cell memory formation after mild COVID-19. Germline assignment: CDR1 SGHTA and CDR2 FQGTGA. The CDR3 length is 13 residues. J gave up 12 bases and V 3 bases, and 10 bases lay outside the gene matches. TCRdb analysed the 5' RACE reads with MiXCR anew, one entry per CDR3 protein. This table holds more than 300,000 distinct CDR3 sequences, approximately 13% found once. This clonotype originated in a man younger than 35 who had mild COVID-19 (a few samples of this study predate the infection). Cell type and time point are not known. The rearrangement links TRBV7-3 to TRBJ2-5, with 7 bases lining up with TRBD2. What was sequenced was PBMCs or a T cell subset sorted from them (not recorded which). The CDR3 region is CASSFREGRMKYF. Here the CDR3 DNA reads TGTGCCAGCAGCTTCAGGGAGGGTCGTATGAAGTACTTC. Combining the CDR3 with reference TRBV7-3 and TRBJ2-5 gives the whole variable domain GAGVSQTPSNKVTEKGKYVELRCDPISGHTALYWYRQSLGQGPEFLIYFQGTGAADDSGLPNDRFFAVRPEGSVSTLKIQRTERGDSAVYLCASSFREGRMKYFGPGTRLLVL.